Shown below are 25 T cell receptor beta chains from a single sample sequenced in a study of blood T cell repertoires in COVID-19. The assay was immunoSEQ multiplex PCR, and TCRdb's table has in-frame clones only and misses some. The data show 150,000 to 200,000 clones, about 84% seen once. The sample taken for sequencing was peripheral blood. Receptor source: a person between 65 and 80 years old with COVID-19, enrolled during active disease.

This rearrangement joins TRBV7-2 to TRBJ2-3; D may be TRBD2 (5 bases). V shed 3 bases and J shed 0 bases, with 10 bases lying between them. This CDR3 is 15 amino acids long. CDR1 is SGHTA, CDR2 FQGNSA, per germline. CDR3 loop: CASSLNAGSTDTQYF. CDR3 nucleotide sequence: TGTGCCAGCAGCTTGAATGCGGGTAGCACAGATACGCAGTATTTT.

This clone occurred a few times. The chain joins TRBV7-9 to TRBJ1-2; D not certain. Germline lookup yields CDR1 SEHNR and CDR2 FQNEAQ (reference sequence). Trimming shortened V by 4 bases and J by 6 bases, and 15 bases separated the two germline ends. This CDR3 has 14 amino acids. DNA for the CDR3: TGTGCCAGCAGCTCCTCCGGGTCCGAAAATGGCTACACCTTC. Translated: CASSSSGSENGYTF.

CDR3: CASSLIAGVQETQYF. DNA of the CDR3: TGCGCCAGCAGCTTAATAGCGGGAGTGCAAGAGACCCAGTACTTC. The chain combines TRBV5-1 with TRBJ2-5; the match to TRBD2 covers 9 bases. Trimming cost V 2 bases and J 2 bases; bases outside gene matches: 4. Germline CDR1 reads SGHRS; CDR2 reads YFSETQ. This CDR3 has 15 residues.

The CDR3 region has the DNA TGTGCCAGCAGTTCCCTTCCGGGGCTAGCGGACACCGGGGAGCTGTTTTTT. The encoded protein is CASSSLPGLADTGELFF. The chain joins TRBV28 to TRBJ2-2, with 7 positions matching TRBD2. CDR1 is MDHEN and CDR2 is SYDVKM in the germline V gene. J lost 3 bases, V lost 4 bases, and 11 bases had no gene match. The CDR3 totals 17 residues.

V gene TRBV5-1 combines with J gene TRBJ2-7; D gene unclear. This CDR3 contains 14 residues. Germline loops: CDR1 SGHRS, CDR2 YFSETQ. V was cut by 0 bases and J by 4 bases, with 11 bases left in between. The CDR3 nucleotides are TGCGCCAGCAGCTTGGCCCGAGGTACGTACGAGCAGTACTTC. Translating gives CASSLARGTYEQYF.

This clone occurred a few times. CDR3 nucleotides: TGTGCCAGCAGCCAAGCTGACACTGCCCCCTACAATGAGCAGTTCTTC. It translates to CASSQADTAPYNEQFF. V and J are TRBV4-2 and TRBJ2-1; D gene uncertain. This CDR3 is 16 amino acids long. Germline-derived CDR1 and CDR2 are LGHNA and YNFKEQ. Trimming took off 1 base at V and 2 bases at J, with 12 bases between the two ends.

This sequence joins TRBV19 and TRBJ1-2; 8 bases match TRBD1. V shed 8 bases, J shed 2 bases, and the junction held 1 base outside the gene matches. CDR1 and CDR2 (germline): LNHDA, SQIVND (reference sequence). The CDR3 sequence is 12 residues long. In DNA form, the CDR3 reads TGTGCCAGTGGGGACAGGAACTATGGCTACACCTTC. It specifies CASGDRNYGYTF.

The V and J genes are TRBV5-1 and TRBJ2-6, with a tentative D call TRBD1 (5 bases). The CDR3 totals 15 residues. Germline CDR1 SGHRS, CDR2 YFSETQ. V dropped 0 bases and J dropped 2 bases, with 6 bases sitting between them. The CDR3: CASSLAGPGANVLTF. The CDR3 nucleotides are TGCGCCAGCAGCTTGGCAGGGCCTGGGGCCAACGTCCTGACTTTC.

This chain uses TRBV4-1 with TRBJ2-7; TRBD1 matches at 9 bases. Per the germline V gene, CDR1 is MGHRA and CDR2 is YSYEKL. With 3 bases clipped from V and 4 bases from J, the junction kept 1 base outside the gene matches. The CDR3 has 13 residues. In nucleotides, the CDR3 is TGCGCCAGCAGCCAGACAGGGGGGTACGAGCAGTACTTC. This sequence encodes CASSQTGGYEQYF.

This rearrangement joins TRBV24-1 to TRBJ2-2, with TRBD2 as a possible D gene (5 bases). This CDR3 spans 20 amino acids. Germline CDR1 KGHDR, CDR2 SFDVKD. The V and J ends lost 6 bases and 0 bases respectively, with 25 bases between them. The CDR3 spells CATSLVILGVAHPNTGELFF. CDR3 coding DNA: TGTGCCACCAGTCTAGTGATACTGGGAGTAGCCCACCCGAACACCGGGGAGCTGTTTTTT.

This chain connects TRBV10-3 to TRBJ1-1, with a weak D call TRBD1 (5 bases). Between the trimmed V and J ends, which lost 6 bases and 4 bases, there was a span of 15 bases. From germline, CDR1 is ENHRY and CDR2 SYGVKD. The CDR3 is 14 amino acids. CDR3 loop: CAIRGLPGVTEAFF. For the CDR3, the DNA is TGTGCCATCAGGGGGCTCCCGGGGGTCACTGAAGCTTTCTTT.

In this sample, this clone turned up a few times. The gene calls are TRBV11-3 and TRBJ1-3; D gene uncertain. Germline loops: CDR1 SGHNT, CDR2 YENEEA. The CDR3 is made up of 16 amino acids. Trimming removed 2 bases at V and 4 bases at J, with 15 bases between. For the CDR3, the DNA is TGTGCCAGCAGCTTATCCCCCGGGATTTCCGGAAACACCATATATTTT. Translation gives CASSLSPGISGNTIYF.

The chain employs TRBV7-2 and TRBJ1-5; TRBD1 agrees at 7 bases. This CDR3 contains 16 residues. Trimming took 5 bases from V and 0 from J; bases not matched to a gene: 7. Looked up from germline, CDR1 is SGHTA and CDR2 is FQGNSA. The CDR3 bases are TGTGCCAGCAGCATTCCTACAGGGGATAGCAATCAGCCCCAGCATTTT. This encodes CASSIPTGDSNQPQHF.

The chain is built from TRBV9 and TRBJ1-6; 8 bases are shared with TRBD1. Germline values: CDR1 SGDLS, CDR2 YYNGEE. V trimming: 3 bases; J trimming: 9 bases; junction bases outside the gene matches: 11. The CDR3 is made up of 16 amino acids. CDR3 sequence reads: CASSANLGQVGSPLHF. As DNA, the CDR3 is TGTGCCAGCAGCGCTAATTTGGGACAGGTCGGTTCACCCCTCCACTTT. Based on the CDR3 plus reference TRBV9 and TRBJ1-6, the full variable domain is DSGVTQTPKHLITATGQRVTLRCSPRSGDLSVYWYQQSLDQGLQFLIQYYNGEERAKGNILERFSAQQFPDLHSELNLSSLELGDSALYFCASSANLGQVGSPLHFGNGTRLTVT.

The count of this clone is one. This chain joins TRBV7-9 and TRBJ2-5, with 12 bases aligning to TRBD2. Losses at the gene ends were 0 bases for V and 5 bases for J; bases not matched to a gene: 7. This CDR3 is built from 17 residues. The germline gives CDR1 SEHNR, CDR2 FQNEAQ (reference sequence). The DNA for the CDR3 is TGTGCCAGCAGCTTAGCGCTAGAAGGACTAGCGGGGGAGACCCAGTACTTC. This sequence encodes CASSLALEGLAGETQYF. Based on the CDR3 plus reference TRBV7-9 and TRBJ2-5, the full variable domain is DTGVSQNPRHKITKRGQNVTFRCDPISEHNRLYWYRQTLGQGPEFLTYFQNEAQLEKSRLLSDRFSAERPKGSFSTLEIQRTEQGDSAMYLCASSLALEGLAGETQYFGPGTRLLVL.

The chain is built from TRBV7-2 and TRBJ2-7; possible D gene TRBD1, 6 bases. Trimming left V 3 bases short and J 2 bases short, with 8 bases between. This CDR3 has 13 residues. The V gene's germline CDR1 is SGHTA and CDR2 FQGNSA. DNA for the CDR3: TGTGCCAGCAGCTTTGGGACAACCTACGAGCAGTACTTC. Protein product: CASSFGTTYEQYF.

The chain employs TRBV29-1 and TRBJ1-4; weak D call: TRBD1 (5 bases). Germline CDR1 and CDR2: SQVTM and ANQGSEA. Between the trimmed V and J ends, which lost 5 bases and 3 bases, there was a span of 7 bases. The CDR3 consists of 12 residues. The CDR3 DNA sequence: TGCAGCGTTTGGGGGGCTAATGAAAAACTGTTTTTT. Translating it yields CSVWGANEKLFF.

V is TRBV4-3 and J is TRBJ2-1; 9 nucleotides align to TRBD2. The junction had 8 bases not matched to a gene; V was cut back by 4 bases and J by 7 bases. CDR1 LGHNA and CDR2 YSLEER come from the germline V gene. The CDR3 extends over 15 amino acids. Here the CDR3 reads CASSLGERGVNEQFF. CDR3 coding DNA: TGCGCCAGCAGCCTGGGGGAGCGGGGGGTAAATGAGCAGTTCTTC.

A note on this clone: At the DNA level, this CDR3 is encoded by other sequences in the same sample as well. The J gene is TRBJ1-1, the V gene TRBV10-3; TRBD1 aligns across 7 bases. CDR1 is ENHRY, CDR2 SYGVKD, per germline. The CDR3 spans 14 residues. Trimming took 6 bases from V and 1 from J; bases not matched to a gene: 5. The CDR3 loop reads CAIRTGTENTEAFF. In DNA, the CDR3 is TGTGCCATCAGGACCGGGACAGAGAACACTGAAGCTTTCTTT.

This CDR3 is CASSQGQGNRQYF. The CDR3 nucleotides are TGCGCCAGCAGCCAAGGACAGGGGAATAGGCAGTACTTC. The V call is TRBV4-3, the J call TRBJ2-7, with TRBD1 identical over 8 bases. V gave up 1 base and J gave up 9 bases; unmatched junction bases: 5. The CDR3 totals 13 residues. Germline assignment: CDR1 LGHNA and CDR2 YSLEER.

This clone was seen a single time. The CDR3 region has the DNA TGTGCCAGACCGGCCAGGGGGCCCTCTGGAAACACCATATATTTT. Residues: CARPARGPSGNTIYF. The chain joins TRBV27 to TRBJ1-3, with TRBD1 matching 8 bases. Germline lookup yields CDR1 MNHEY and CDR2 SMNVEV (reference sequence). The V gene end was trimmed by 9 bases and the J gene end by 0 bases; junction bases not matched to a gene: 7. CDR3 size: 15 residues.

This clone was found a few times. The rearrangement joins TRBV28 to TRBJ2-1; maybe TRBD2 (5 bases). CDR3 size: 14 residues. Germline CDR1 and CDR2: MDHEN and SYDVKM. Trimming stripped 6 bases from V and 0 bases from J, with 9 bases between. The CDR3 reads CASRVGSSYNEQFF. The CDR3 nucleotides are TGTGCCAGCAGGGTGGGGAGCTCCTACAATGAGCAGTTCTTC.

This chain connects TRBV5-5 to TRBJ2-7; D unresolved. V lost 2 bases and J lost 5, with 17 bases in between. This CDR3 is built from 15 residues. CDR1 is SGHKS and CDR2 is YYEKEE in the germline V gene (reference sequence). The CDR3 spells CASSFEPGLTHEQYF. In nucleotides, the CDR3 is TGTGCCAGCAGCTTCGAACCGGGTTTAACCCACGAGCAGTACTTC.

This clone was observed once. V and J are TRBV7-6 and TRBJ2-5, with 9 bases that match TRBD2. Germline CDR1 reads SGHVS; CDR2 reads FNYEAQ. Unmatched junction bases numbered 3, after V lost 1 base and J lost 3 bases. The CDR3 loop spans 15 amino acids. In DNA, the CDR3 is TGTGCCAGCAGCTTAGGTGCGGGGGGGAAAGAGACCCAGTACTTC. It is translated as CASSLGAGGKETQYF.

The chain has TRBV24-1 and TRBJ2-5; D is possibly TRBD1 (6 bases). Germline assignment: CDR1 KGHDR and CDR2 SFDVKD. V gave up 3 bases and J gave up 3 bases, with 19 bases separating them. The CDR3 has 17 amino acids. CDR3 coding DNA: TGTGCCACCAGTGATCCCCCTCAGGGGTCGGTTAAAGAGACCCAGTACTTC. Amino acids: CATSDPPQGSVKETQYF.